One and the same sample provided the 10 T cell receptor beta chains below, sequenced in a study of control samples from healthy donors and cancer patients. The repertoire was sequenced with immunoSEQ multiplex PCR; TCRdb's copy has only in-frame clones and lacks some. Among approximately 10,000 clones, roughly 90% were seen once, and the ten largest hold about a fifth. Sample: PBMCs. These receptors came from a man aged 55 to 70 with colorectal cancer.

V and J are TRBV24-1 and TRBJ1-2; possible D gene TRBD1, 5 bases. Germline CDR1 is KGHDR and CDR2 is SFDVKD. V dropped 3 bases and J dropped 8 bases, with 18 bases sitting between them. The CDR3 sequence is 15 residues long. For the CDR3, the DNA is TGTGCCACCAGTGATCCCTTCGGGGGGATCTACGGCTACACCTTC. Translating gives CATSDPFGGIYGYTF.

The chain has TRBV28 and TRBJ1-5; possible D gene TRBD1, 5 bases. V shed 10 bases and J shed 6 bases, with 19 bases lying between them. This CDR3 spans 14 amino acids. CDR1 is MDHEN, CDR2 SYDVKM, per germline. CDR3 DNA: TGTGCCATCCGGGAGCGGGACGGAATTCAGCCCCAGCATTTT. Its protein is CAIRERDGIQPQHF.

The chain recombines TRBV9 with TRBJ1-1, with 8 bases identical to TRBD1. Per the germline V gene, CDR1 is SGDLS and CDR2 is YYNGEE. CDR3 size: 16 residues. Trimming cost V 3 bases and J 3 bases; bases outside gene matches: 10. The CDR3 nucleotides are TGTGCCAGCAGCGCCCATCCAGGGGGCACGGACACTGAAGCTTTCTTT. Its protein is CASSAHPGGTDTEAFF.

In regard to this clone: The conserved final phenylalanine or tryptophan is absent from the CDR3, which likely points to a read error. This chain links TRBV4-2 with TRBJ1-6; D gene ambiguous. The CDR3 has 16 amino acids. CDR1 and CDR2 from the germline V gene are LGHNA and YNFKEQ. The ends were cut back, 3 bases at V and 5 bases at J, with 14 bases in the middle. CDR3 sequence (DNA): TGTGCCAGCAGCCAGCCCTTGGGCAGGAATAATTCACCCCTCCACCTT. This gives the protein CASSQPLGRNNSPLHL.

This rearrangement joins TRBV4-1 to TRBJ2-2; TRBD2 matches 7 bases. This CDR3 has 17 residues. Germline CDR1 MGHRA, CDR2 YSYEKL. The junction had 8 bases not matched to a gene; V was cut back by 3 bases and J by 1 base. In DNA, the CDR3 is TGCGCCAGCAGCCAGACCGTGGCGGGGGTGAACACCGGGGAGCTGTTTTTT. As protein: CASSQTVAGVNTGELFF.

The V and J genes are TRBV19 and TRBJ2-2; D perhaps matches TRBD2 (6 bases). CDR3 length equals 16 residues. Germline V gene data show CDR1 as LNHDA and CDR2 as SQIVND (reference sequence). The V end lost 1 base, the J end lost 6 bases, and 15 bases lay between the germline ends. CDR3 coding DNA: TGTGCCAGTAGTATAGTTTTTTCGGGGGATCCCGGGGAGCTGTTTTTT. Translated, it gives CASSIVFSGDPGELFF.

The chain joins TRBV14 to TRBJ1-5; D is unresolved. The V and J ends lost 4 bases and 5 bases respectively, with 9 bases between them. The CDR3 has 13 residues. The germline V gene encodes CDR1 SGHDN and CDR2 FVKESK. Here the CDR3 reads CASSLRVDQPQHF. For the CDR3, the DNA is TGTGCCAGCAGCCTTAGGGTTGATCAGCCCCAGCATTTT.

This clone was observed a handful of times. In nucleotides, the CDR3 is TGCAGCGTTCCAGACAGGGCACAGGCTGAAAAACTGTTTTTT. Amino acids: CSVPDRAQAEKLFF. The chain joins TRBV29-1 to TRBJ1-4, with 7 bases that match TRBD1. The CDR3 spans 14 residues. Per the germline V gene, CDR1 is SQVTM and CDR2 is ANQGSEA. The V and J ends lost 5 bases and 7 bases, in that order; junction bases with no gene match: 10.

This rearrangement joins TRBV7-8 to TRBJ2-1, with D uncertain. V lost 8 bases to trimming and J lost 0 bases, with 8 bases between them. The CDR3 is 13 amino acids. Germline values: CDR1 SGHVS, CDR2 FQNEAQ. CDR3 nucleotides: TGTGCCAGCCAGGAGAGCTCCTACAATGAGCAGTTCTTC. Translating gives CASQESSYNEQFF.

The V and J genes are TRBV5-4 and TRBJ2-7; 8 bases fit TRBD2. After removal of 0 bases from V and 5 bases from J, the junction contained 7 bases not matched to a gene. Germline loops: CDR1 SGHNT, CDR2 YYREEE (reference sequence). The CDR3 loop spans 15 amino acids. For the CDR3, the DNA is TGTGCCAGCAGCTTGGGTGGCGGGGGGACGGACGAGCAGTACTTC. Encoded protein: CASSLGGGGTDEQYF.